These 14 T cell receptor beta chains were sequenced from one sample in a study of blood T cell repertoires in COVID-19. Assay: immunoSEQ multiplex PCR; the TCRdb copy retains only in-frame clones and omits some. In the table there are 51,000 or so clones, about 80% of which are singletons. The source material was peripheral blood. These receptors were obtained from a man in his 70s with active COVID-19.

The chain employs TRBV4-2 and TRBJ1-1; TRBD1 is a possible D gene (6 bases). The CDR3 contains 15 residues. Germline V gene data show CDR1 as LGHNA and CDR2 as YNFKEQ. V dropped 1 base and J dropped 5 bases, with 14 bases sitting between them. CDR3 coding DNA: TGTGCCAGCAGCCAAGTCCGGGGGGGCCGAACTGAAGCTTTCTTT. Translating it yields CASSQVRGGRTEAFF.

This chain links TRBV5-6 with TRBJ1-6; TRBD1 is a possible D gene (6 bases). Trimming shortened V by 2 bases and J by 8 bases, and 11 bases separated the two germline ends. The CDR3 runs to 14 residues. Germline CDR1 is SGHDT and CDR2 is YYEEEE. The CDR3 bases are TGTGCCAGCAGCTTCGGCAGGGGTGATTCACCCCTCCACTTT. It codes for CASSFGRGDSPLHF.

CDR3 DNA sequence: TGTGCCAGCAGCGGCGGAGAAAGAGCGGGGGGGCCCAGGGAGACCCAGTACTTC. Encoded protein: CASSGGERAGGPRETQYF. This sequence joins TRBV9 and TRBJ2-5, with TRBD2 matching 10 bases. Germline V gene data show CDR1 as SGDLS and CDR2 as YYNGEE. V dropped 3 bases and J dropped 5; count of bases not matched to a gene: 16. The CDR3 sequence is 18 residues long.

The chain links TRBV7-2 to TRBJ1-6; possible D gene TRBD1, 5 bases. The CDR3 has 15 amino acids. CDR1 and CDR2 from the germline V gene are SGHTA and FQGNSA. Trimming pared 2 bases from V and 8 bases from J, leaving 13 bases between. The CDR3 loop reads CASSLTQGYYSPLHF. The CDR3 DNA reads TGTGCCAGCAGCTTAACTCAGGGATACTATTCACCCCTCCACTTT. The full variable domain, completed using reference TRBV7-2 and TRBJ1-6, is GAGVSQSPSNKVTEKGKDVELRCDPISGHTALYWYRQSLGQGLEFLIYFQGNSAPDKSGLPSDRFSAERTGGSVSTLTIQRTQQEDSAVYLCASSLTQGYYSPLHFGNGTRLTVT.

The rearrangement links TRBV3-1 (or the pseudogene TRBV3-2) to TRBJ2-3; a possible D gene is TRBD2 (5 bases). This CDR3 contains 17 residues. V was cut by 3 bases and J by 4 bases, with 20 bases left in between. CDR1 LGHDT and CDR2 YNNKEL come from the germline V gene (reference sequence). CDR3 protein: CASSHSSASRLADTQYF. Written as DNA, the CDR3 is TGTGCCAGCAGCCACTCCTCGGCTAGCCGGCTCGCAGATACGCAGTATTTT.

The CDR3 DNA reads as TGTGCCAGCAGTTCGGACCAGGGTTCCGCCCCAGATACGCAGTATTTT. Amino acids: CASSSDQGSAPDTQYF. This rearrangement joins TRBV28 to TRBJ2-3; D perhaps matches TRBD1 (5 bases). Deletions cut 4 bases from V and 4 bases from J, with 18 bases between. CDR3 size: 16 residues. Germline CDR1 reads MDHEN; CDR2 reads SYDVKM. The variable domain in full, with the rest retrieved from reference TRBV28 and TRBJ2-3, is DVKVTQSSRYLVKRTGEKVFLECVQDMDHENMFWYRQDPGLGLRLIYFSYDVKMKEKGDIPEGYSVSREKKERFSLILESASTNQTSMYLCASSSDQGSAPDTQYFGPGTRLTVL.

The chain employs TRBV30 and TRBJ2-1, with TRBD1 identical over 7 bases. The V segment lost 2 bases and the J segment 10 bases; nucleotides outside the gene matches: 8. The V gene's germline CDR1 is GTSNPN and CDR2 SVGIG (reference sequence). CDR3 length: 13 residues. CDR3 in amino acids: CAWSSDRYWEQFF. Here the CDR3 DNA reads TGTGCCTGGAGTTCGGACAGGTATTGGGAGCAGTTCTTC. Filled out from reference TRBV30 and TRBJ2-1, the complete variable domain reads SQTIHQWPATLVQPVGSPLSLECTVEGTSNPNLYWYRQAAGRGLQLLFYSVGIGQISSEVPQNLSASRPQDRQFILSSKKLLLSDSGFYLCAWSSDRYWEQFFGPGTRLTVL.

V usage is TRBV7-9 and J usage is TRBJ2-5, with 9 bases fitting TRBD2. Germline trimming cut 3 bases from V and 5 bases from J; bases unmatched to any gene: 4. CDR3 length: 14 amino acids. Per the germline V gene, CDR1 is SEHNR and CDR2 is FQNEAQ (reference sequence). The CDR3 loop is CASSFSGGGETQYF. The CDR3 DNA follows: TGTGCCAGCAGCTTTAGCGGGGGCGGCGAGACCCAGTACTTC.

This chain's CDR3 is CASSRHRGSGPEAFF. The CDR3, as DNA: TGTGCCAGCAGCAGACACAGGGGGAGTGGACCGGAAGCTTTCTTT. The chain has TRBV13 and TRBJ1-1; 8 bases line up with TRBD1. Looked up from germline, CDR1 is PRHDT and CDR2 is FYEKMQ (reference sequence). The CDR3 consists of 15 residues. The V gene end was trimmed by 5 bases and the J gene end by 8 bases; junction bases not matched to a gene: 13.

The CDR3 sequence is CASSLGQITDTQYF. The CDR3 DNA follows: TGTGCCAGCAGCCTCGGACAGATCACAGATACGCAGTATTTT. The chain couples TRBV7-3 to TRBJ2-3; the D gene is possibly TRBD1 (6 bases). Germline assignment: CDR1 SGHTA and CDR2 FQGTGA. The CDR3 totals 14 residues. The V end was cut by 5 bases, the J end by 2 bases, with 11 bases between.

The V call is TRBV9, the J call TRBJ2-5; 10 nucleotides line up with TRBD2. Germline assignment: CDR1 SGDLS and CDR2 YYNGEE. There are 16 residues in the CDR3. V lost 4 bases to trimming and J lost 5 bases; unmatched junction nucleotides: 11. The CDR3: CASSTQAGGPLETQYF. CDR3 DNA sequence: TGTGCCAGCAGCACCCAAGCGGGGGGGCCGTTGGAGACCCAGTACTTC.

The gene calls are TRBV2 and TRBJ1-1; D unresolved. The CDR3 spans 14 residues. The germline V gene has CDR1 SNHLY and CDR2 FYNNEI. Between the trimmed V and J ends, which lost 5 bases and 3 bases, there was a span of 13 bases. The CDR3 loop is CASSRTVMDTEAFF. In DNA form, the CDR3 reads TGTGCCAGCAGTCGGACTGTTATGGACACTGAAGCTTTCTTT.

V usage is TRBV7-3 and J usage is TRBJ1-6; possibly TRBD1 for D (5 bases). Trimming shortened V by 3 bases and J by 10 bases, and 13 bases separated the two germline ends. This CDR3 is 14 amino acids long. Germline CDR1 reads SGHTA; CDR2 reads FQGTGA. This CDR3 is CASSLLGEDSPLHF. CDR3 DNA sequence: TGTGCCAGCAGCTTGTTGGGGGAGGACTCACCCCTCCACTTT.

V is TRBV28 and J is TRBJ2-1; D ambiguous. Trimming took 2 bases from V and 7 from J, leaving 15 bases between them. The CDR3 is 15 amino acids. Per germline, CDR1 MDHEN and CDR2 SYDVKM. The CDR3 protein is CASSLIPLVRNEQFF. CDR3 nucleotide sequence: TGTGCCAGCAGTTTAATACCCCTAGTTCGTAATGAGCAGTTCTTC.